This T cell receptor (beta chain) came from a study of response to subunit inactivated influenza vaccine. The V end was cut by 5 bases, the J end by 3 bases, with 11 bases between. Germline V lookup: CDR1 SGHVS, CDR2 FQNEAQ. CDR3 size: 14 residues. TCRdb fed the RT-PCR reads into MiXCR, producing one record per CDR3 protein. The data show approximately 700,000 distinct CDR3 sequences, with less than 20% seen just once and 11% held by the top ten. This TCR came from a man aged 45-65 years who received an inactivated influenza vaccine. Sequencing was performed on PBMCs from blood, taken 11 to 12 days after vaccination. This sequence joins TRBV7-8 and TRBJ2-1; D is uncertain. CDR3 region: CASSPQTFYNEQFF. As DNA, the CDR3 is TGTGCCAGCAGCCCCCAAACTTTCTACAATGAGCAGTTCTTC. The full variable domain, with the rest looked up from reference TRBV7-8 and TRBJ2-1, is GAGVSQSPRYKVAKRGQDVALRCDPISGHVSLFWYQQALGQGPEFLTYFQNEAQLDKSGLPSDRFFAERPEGSVSTLKIQRTQQEDSAVYLCASSPQTFYNEQFFGPGTRLTVL.